This TCR beta chain stems from a study of vaccination and CD4 T cells after COVID-19. This clonotype occurred a few times. The antigen remains unidentified. Germline V gene data show CDR1 as SGHNT and CDR2 as YYREEE (reference sequence). The CDR3 is made up of 15 amino acids. The V segment lost 4 bases and the J segment 1 base; nucleotides outside the gene matches: 2. Treatment given: approximately 9-day PBMC culture with coronavirus spike peptide pools or control peptides (ViraFEST assay). The Oncomine TCR Beta short-read assay was applied to DNA of cultured CD4+ T cells. From the PCR reads, TCRdb called clonotypes with MiXCR, one entry per CDR3 protein. In the table there are about 15,000 distinct CDR3 sequences, approximately 29% of which are singletons.

The TCR comes from a human donor with COVID-19. Sequencing was performed on cultured CD4+ T cells from blood. This chain joins TRBV5-4 and TRBJ2-3, with 11 bases aligning to TRBD2. This chain's CDR3 is CASSPGLAGTDTQYF. The DNA of the CDR3 is TGTGCCAGCAGCCCGGGACTAGCGGGCACAGATACGCAGTATTTT.